This T cell receptor (beta chain) was sequenced during a study of pediatric ulcerative colitis (dated by TCRdb to between 2017 and 2020). Context from the whole study: About 7 ulcerative colitis patients had pancolitis and two had left-sided colitis, with histology consistent with ulcerative colitis in all. From nine newly diagnosed, treatment-naive pediatric ulcerative colitis patients and a handful of non-IBD control children, paired blood and rectal samples were collected. Using the Pediatric Ulcerative Colitis Activity Index, a couple of patients were classed as having mild disease, several as having moderate disease and three as having acute severe colitis. Overall study outcomes, separate from this receptor: A couple of rectal CDR3 clonotypes turned up in every ulcerative colitis patient but in none of the controls. Clonal overlap between a subject's own blood and rectum was significantly greater in ulcerative colitis patients than in controls, which suggests more T cell trafficking to inflamed tissue. For technical reasons, the blood samples of a couple of patients yielded substantially fewer templates, so those samples were excluded from the blood-rectal overlap analysis. Rectal repertoire features separated controls, mild-moderate and acute severe colitis patients; acute severe colitis showed reduced rectal diversity due to clonal expansions. Only four individuals were included in the healthy control group, which was small. Because repertoires came from total lymphocyte DNA, patterns in rare subsets such as regulatory T cells may not be reflected. Blood-derived T cells may have been included in the rectal pinch biopsies, particularly in patients with overt colitis.

V and J are truncated by 0 bases and 2 bases respectively, leaving an intervening sequence of 9 bases. From its cysteine to its phenylalanine, the CDR3 spans 14 amino acids. Of all the DNA, just the CDR3 is kept, 42 bases in frame from base 1. CDR1 and CDR2, looked up from the germline V gene, are SGDLS and YYNGEE. Points on this clone: Its antigen is still unknown. No base-level quality is on record; no much larger clone is a single base apart.

During colonoscopy, one to two pinch biopsies were obtained from the rectum for research. No immunosuppressive medication had been given to the ulcerative colitis patients before the diagnostic colonoscopy. Rectal biopsies were digested with proteinase K before DNA isolation. The Wizard kit (Promega) was used to extract genomic DNA from the blood and intestinal samples. Through the immunoSEQ TRB Survey service, multiplex V and J primers were used to amplify rearranged CDR3 beta regions from genomic DNA. To keep sequencing depth equal across samples, survey-level depth of up to 500,000 reads per sample was applied. The libraries were purified and pooled, then sequenced using Illumina technology. The original pipeline was this. Productive clonality, sample overlap, pairwise scatters, CDR3 beta length, V/D/J gene usage and productiveness were assessed with immunoSEQ online tools. Calculated diversity was the number of unique rearrangements divided by total templates times 100; Shannon and Simpson indices were also computed. Principal component analysis was performed on Z-score normalized data with the R prcomp function and the ggbiplot package. Blood-rectal clonal overlap within each subject was quantified with Morisita's index. TCRdb holds this immuneACCESS table with in-frame rearrangements only. Some clones are missing; in checked studies, unresolved V genes explain under half, and the rest has no known cause. V, J and clone size derive from that table, while D and trimming were established from the DNA sequence. The sample profile shows some 43,000 clones; over 70% of them were found once. Over 3% of the sample goes to the ten largest clones.

In this chain, TRBV9 is recombined with TRBJ2-7; the best D guess is TRBD2, with 5 bases matching. Source material: gut tissue. The origin of this receptor is a girl aged 5-17 years with moderate ulcerative colitis. The DNA sequence follows: TGTGCCAGCAGCGTAGATGAGGGCCCCTACGAGCAGTACTTC. This sequence encodes CASSVDEGPYEQYF.